The T cell receptor (beta chain) described here comes from a study of T cell changes during pregnancy in multiple sclerosis. Per germline, CDR1 MNHNS and CDR2 SASEGT. CDR3 length: 15 residues. Trimming cost V 0 bases and J 5 bases, with 13 bases left between them. Using immunoSEQ multiplex PCR, the repertoire was profiled, and TCRdb retains in-frame clones only, with some absent. The table includes approximately 100,000 clones, 91% detected once. This TCR derives from a female donor with multiple sclerosis, enrolled in a pregnancy study. V usage is TRBV6-1 and J usage is TRBJ2-5; D possibly corresponds to TRBD2 (5 bases). Sequencing used peripheral blood, obtained before pregnancy. The CDR3 DNA follows: TGTGCCAGCAGTGAAGCGACTGTAGCGAGGGAGACCCAGTACTTC. Translated: CASSEATVARETQYF.